This T cell receptor beta chain is from a study of vaccination and CD4 T cells after COVID-19. The study sequenced cultured CD4+ T cell DNA using the Oncomine TCR Beta short-read assay. A single record per CDR3 protein comes from TCRdb applying MiXCR to the PCR reads. The sample yields about 9,500 distinct CDR3 sequences, roughly 57% seen once. The CDR3 length is 13 residues. Germline V CDR1 and CDR2: MNHNS, SASEGT. V was shortened by 10 bases and J by 8 bases, with 20 bases between the two germline ends. Treatment: roughly nine-day PBMC culture with coronavirus spike peptide pools or control peptides (ViraFEST assay). About this clonotype: The antigen is unknown.

The sequenced sample consisted of CD4+ T cells from blood, cultured in vitro. The chain combines TRBV6-1 with TRBJ1-2; D unclear. This receptor was identified in a human donor who had recovered from COVID-19. For the CDR3, the DNA is TGTGCCACCGGGCGGGAGAGGCTCCAGGGCTACACCTTC. Translation: CATGRERLQGYTF.